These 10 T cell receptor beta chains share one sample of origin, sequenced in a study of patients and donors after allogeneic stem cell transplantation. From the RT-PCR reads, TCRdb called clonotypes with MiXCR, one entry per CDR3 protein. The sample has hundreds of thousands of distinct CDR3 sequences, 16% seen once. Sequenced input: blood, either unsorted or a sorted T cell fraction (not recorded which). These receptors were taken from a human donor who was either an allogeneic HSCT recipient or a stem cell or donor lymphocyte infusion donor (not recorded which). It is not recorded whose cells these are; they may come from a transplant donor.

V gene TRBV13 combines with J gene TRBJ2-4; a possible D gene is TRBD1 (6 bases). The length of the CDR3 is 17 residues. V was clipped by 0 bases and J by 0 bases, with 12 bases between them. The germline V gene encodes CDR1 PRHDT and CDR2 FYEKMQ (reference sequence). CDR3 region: CASSLGPGQLAKNIQYF. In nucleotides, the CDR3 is TGTGCCAGCAGCTTAGGACCGGGACAACTAGCCAAAAACATTCAGTACTTC.

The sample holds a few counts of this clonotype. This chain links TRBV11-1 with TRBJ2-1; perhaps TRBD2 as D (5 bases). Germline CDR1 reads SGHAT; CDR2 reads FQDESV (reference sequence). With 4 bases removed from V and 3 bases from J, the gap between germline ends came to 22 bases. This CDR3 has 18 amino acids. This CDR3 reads CASSYRVWLAGYYNEQFF. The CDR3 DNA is TGTGCCAGCAGCTACCGGGTATGGCTAGCCGGATACTACAATGAGCAGTTCTTC.

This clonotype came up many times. The CDR3 loop is CASSFPGQQETQYF. CDR3 DNA: TGCGCCAGCAGCTTTCCGGGACAGCAAGAGACCCAGTACTTC. The V gene is TRBV5-1, the J gene TRBJ2-5, with 7 bases lining up with TRBD1. Unmatched junction bases numbered 3, after V lost 2 bases and J lost 2 bases. Germline-derived CDR1 and CDR2 are SGHRS and YFSETQ. This CDR3 comprises 14 residues.

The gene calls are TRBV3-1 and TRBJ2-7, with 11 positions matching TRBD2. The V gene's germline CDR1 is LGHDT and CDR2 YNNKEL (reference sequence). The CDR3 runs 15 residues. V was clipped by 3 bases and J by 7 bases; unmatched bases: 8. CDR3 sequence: CASSQRGLAAWEQYF. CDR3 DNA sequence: TGTGCCAGCAGCCAGAGGGGACTAGCGGCATGGGAGCAGTACTTC.

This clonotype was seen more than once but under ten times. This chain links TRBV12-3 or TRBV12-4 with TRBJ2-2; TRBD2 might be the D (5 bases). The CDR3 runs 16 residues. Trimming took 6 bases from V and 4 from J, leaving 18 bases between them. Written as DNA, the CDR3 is TGTGCCAGCAGCACACTAGTGGCGGGTAGCACCGGGGAGCTGTTTTTT. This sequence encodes CASSTLVAGSTGELFF.

The CDR3: CASSLEDYYYEQYF. The DNA for the CDR3 is TGTGCCAGCAGCTTAGAGGACTATTACTACGAGCAGTACTTC. This chain links TRBV7-9 with TRBJ2-7, with D possibly being TRBD2 (6 bases). V gave up 1 base and J gave up 3 bases, with 10 bases separating them. The CDR3 loop spans 14 amino acids. In germline, CDR1 is SEHNR, CDR2 FQNEAQ (reference sequence).

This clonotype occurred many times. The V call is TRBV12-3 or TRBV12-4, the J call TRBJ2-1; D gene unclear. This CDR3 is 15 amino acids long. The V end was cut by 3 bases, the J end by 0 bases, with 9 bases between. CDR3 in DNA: TGTGCCAGCAGTTTCAGGAGCGTCTCCTACAATGAGCAGTTCTTC. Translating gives CASSFRSVSYNEQFF.

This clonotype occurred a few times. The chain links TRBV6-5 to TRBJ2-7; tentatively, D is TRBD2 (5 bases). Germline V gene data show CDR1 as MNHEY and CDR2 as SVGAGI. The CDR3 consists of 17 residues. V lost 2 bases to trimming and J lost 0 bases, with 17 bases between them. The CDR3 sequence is CASSYVVGTRRSYEQYF. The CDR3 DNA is TGTGCCAGCAGTTACGTCGTGGGCACTAGACGCTCCTACGAGCAGTACTTC.

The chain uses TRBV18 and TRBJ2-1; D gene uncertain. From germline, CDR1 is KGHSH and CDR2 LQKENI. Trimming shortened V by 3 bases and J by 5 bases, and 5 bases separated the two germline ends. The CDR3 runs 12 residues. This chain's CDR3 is CASSPQDNEQFF. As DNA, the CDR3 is TGTGCCAGCTCACCCCAGGACAATGAGCAGTTCTTC.

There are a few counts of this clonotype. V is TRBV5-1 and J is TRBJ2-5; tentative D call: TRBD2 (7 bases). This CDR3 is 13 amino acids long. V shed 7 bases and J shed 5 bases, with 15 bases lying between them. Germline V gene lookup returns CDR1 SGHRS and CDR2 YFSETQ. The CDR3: CASYRGGFETQYF. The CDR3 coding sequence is TGCGCCAGCTATAGGGGGGGGTTCGAGACCCAGTACTTC.